A selection of T cell receptor beta chains follows, all from one sample in a study of shared clonotypes between healthy human individuals. Assay: immunoSEQ multiplex PCR; the TCRdb copy retains only in-frame clones and omits some. Among about a million clones listed, around 74% were seen once. The sample comprised memory CD4+ T cells sorted from blood. The receptors were sampled from a man aged 18-30 years in good health. Both conserved end residues are part of each CDR3. Each record gives: V gene, D gene, clone size, CDR3 length, J gene, CDR3 DNA, CDR3 protein. A D gene is named only where the DNA matches it firmly. The listing skips clone size in some rows; elsewhere it reads once, few, many or a size class.

>TRBV6-5|.|.|15|TRBJ2-3
TGTGCCAGCAGTTACGTGGGGCGGGGCACAGATACGCAGTATTTT
CASSYVGRGTDTQYF
>TRBV6-5|TRBD1|.|15|TRBJ1-5
TGTGCCAGCAGCGGGACAGGGGTCCGCAATCAGCCCCAGCATTTT
CASSGTGVRNQPQHF
>TRBV9|TRBD2|once|14|TRBJ2-3
TGTGCCAGCAGCGGGGGGACTACCAAAGATACGCAGTATTTT
CASSGGTTKDTQYF
>TRBV6-5|.|.|15|TRBJ1-4
TGTGCCAGCAGTGCCCACAGGGACGTACCTGAAAAACTGTTTTTT
CASSAHRDVPEKLFF
>TRBV18|TRBD1|.|16|TRBJ1-1
TGTGCCAGCTCACCGGGACAGGGGGCAAGGGGCACTGAAGCTTTCTTT
CASSPGQGARGTEAFF
>TRBV21-1|.|once|19|TRBJ1-1
TGTGCCAGCAGCTCGGGGGCCCCGGGACAGGGGGCGAAGAACACTGAAGCTTTCTTT
CASSSGAPGQGAKNTEAFF
>TRBV4-3|.|.|15|TRBJ2-7
TGCGCCAGCAGCCAAGTGTCCAACGGGGTCGGCGAGCAGTACTTC
CASSQVSNGVGEQYF
>TRBV7-8|TRBD1|.|14|TRBJ2-3
TGTGCCAGCAGCCAACGGACAGGGGTCGATACGCAGTATTTT
CASSQRTGVDTQYF
>TRBV7-2|TRBD2|.|18|TRBJ2-5
TGTGCCAGCAGCCTCGGACTAGCGGGGGTTCTGTACCAAGAGACCCAGTACTTC
CASSLGLAGVLYQETQYF
>TRBV30|.|once|12|TRBJ1-2
TGTGCCTGGAGCTATTATAACTATGGCTACACCTTC
CAWSYYNYGYTF
>TRBV9|.|.|11|TRBJ2-5
TGTGCCAGCAGCTCGGGGGAGACCCAGTACTTC
CASSSGETQYF
>TRBV5-6|.|.|16|TRBJ2-7
TGTGCCAGCAGCTTGAATTTCCGCGGTATCTACTACGAGCAGTACTTC
CASSLNFRGIYYEQYF
>TRBV5-4|TRBD1|.|17|TRBJ2-6
TGTGCCAGCACCCGGTCCGACAGGGGGTATGGGGCCAACGTCCTGACTTTC
CASTRSDRGYGANVLTF
>TRBV6-6|TRBD2|once|16|TRBJ2-5
TGTGCCAGCAGTTGGGGACTAGCGGGGGGGCACGAGACCCAGTACTTC
CASSWGLAGGHETQYF
>TRBV7-8|.|.|12|TRBJ2-7
TGTGCCAGCAGCTTCCAGGGATACGAGCAGTACTTC
CASSFQGYEQYF
>TRBV6-1|.|.|14|TRBJ1-5
TGTGCCATCAGTGAAAGGGGTAGCAATCAGCCCCAGCATTTT
CAISERGSNQPQHF
>TRBV28|.|once|15|TRBJ1-6
TGTGCCAGCAGATCTGGACAAGGTAGCAATTCACCCCTCCACTTT
CASRSGQGSNSPLHF
>TRBV10-3|.|once|11|TRBJ2-7
TGTGCCATCAGTGGTCTGAACGAGCAGTACTTC
CAISGLNEQYF
>TRBV29-1|TRBD2|.|20|TRBJ2-1
TGCAGCGTTGACCCCATAAAGGGTGGGCTAGCGGGCAACTCCTACAATGAGCAGTTCTTC
CSVDPIKGGLAGNSYNEQFF
>TRBV4-1|.|.|14|TRBJ1-3
TGCGCCAGCAGCCAACCAGGGACTGGAAACACCATATATTTT
CASSQPGTGNTIYF
>TRBV6-6|.|once|15|TRBJ1-2
TGTGCCAGCAGTTACGGGATTGGGGCAGGGGCTGGCTACACCTTC
CASSYGIGAGAGYTF
>TRBV16|TRBD1|.|16|TRBJ1-6
TGTGCCAGCAGCCTGGACAGGCCCTTGGGGAATTCACCCCTCCACTTT
CASSLDRPLGNSPLHF
>TRBV20-1|.|.|10|TRBJ2-1
TGCAGTGGAGGCGGGCATGAGCAGTTCTTC
CSGGGHEQFF
>TRBV5-1|TRBD2|.|15|TRBJ2-2
TGCGCCAGCACGGGACTAGCCCCCACAGCCGGGGAGCTGTTTTTT
CASTGLAPTAGELFF
>TRBV7-2|.|.|13|TRBJ2-5
TGTGCCAGCAGCGTCAGATACCAAGAGACCCAGTACTTC
CASSVRYQETQYF
>TRBV11-2|.|.|13|TRBJ2-7
TGTGCCAGCAGCTTAGGTCGATCGGGCGAGCAGTACTTC
CASSLGRSGEQYF
>TRBV6-5|.|.|13|TRBJ2-7
TGTGCCAGCAGTTTCCTAGGGGGCTACGAGCAGTACTTC
CASSFLGGYEQYF
>TRBV28|.|few|12|TRBJ2-7
TGTGCCAGCAGTTTAGAGTTCGGCGAGCAGTACTTC
CASSLEFGEQYF
>TRBV29-1|.|.|13|TRBJ1-1
TGCAGCGTTGACTGGGGGCGAGACACTGAAGCTTTCTTT
CSVDWGRDTEAFF
>TRBV5-1|.|.|17|TRBJ2-3
TGCGCCAGCACCTTCGGGGGTCCCCCTTCTACATCAGATACGCAGTATTTT
CASTFGGPPSTSDTQYF
>TRBV6-5|.|many|13|TRBJ1-2
TGTGCCAGCAGTTACCTGGGGGGCTCTGGCTACACCTTC
CASSYLGGSGYTF
>TRBV9|.|.|15|TRBJ1-2
TGTGCCAGCAGCGTAGATGGGGTCCTGGTCTATGGCTACACCTTC
CASSVDGVLVYGYTF
>TRBV27|.|.|15|TRBJ1-1
TGTGCCAGCAGTTTATCGGCGGGTCTCGGCACTGAAGCTTTCTTT
CASSLSAGLGTEAFF
>TRBV28|.|.|12|TRBJ1-1
TGTGCCAGCAGTTTTGGCGGCACTGAAGCTTTCTTT
CASSFGGTEAFF
>TRBV30|TRBD1|.|14|TRBJ1-6
TGTGCCTGGATGTTAGGACAGGGGAATTCACCCCTCCACTTT
CAWMLGQGNSPLHF
>TRBV28|.|few|16|TRBJ1-3
TGTGCCAGCAGTTCTCCCGACAGGCCCTCTGGAAACACCATATATTTT
CASSSPDRPSGNTIYF
>TRBV5-1|.|once|14|TRBJ1-4
TGCGCCAGCAGCGGTCGAGGATTCAATGAAAAACTGTTTTTT
CASSGRGFNEKLFF